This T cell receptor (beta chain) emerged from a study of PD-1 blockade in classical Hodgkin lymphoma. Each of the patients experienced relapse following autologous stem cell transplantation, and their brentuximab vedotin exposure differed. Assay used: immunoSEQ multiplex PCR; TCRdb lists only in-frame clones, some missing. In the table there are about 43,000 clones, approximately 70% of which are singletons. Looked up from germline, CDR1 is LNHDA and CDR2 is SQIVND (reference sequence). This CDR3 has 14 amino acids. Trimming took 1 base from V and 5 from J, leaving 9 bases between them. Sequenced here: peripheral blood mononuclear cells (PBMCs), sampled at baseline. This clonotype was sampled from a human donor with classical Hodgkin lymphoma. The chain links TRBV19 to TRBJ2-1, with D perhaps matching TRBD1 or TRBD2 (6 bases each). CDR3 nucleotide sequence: TGTGCCAGTAGTATAGCGGGGGCGAACAATGAGCAGTTCTTC. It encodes CASSIAGANNEQFF.